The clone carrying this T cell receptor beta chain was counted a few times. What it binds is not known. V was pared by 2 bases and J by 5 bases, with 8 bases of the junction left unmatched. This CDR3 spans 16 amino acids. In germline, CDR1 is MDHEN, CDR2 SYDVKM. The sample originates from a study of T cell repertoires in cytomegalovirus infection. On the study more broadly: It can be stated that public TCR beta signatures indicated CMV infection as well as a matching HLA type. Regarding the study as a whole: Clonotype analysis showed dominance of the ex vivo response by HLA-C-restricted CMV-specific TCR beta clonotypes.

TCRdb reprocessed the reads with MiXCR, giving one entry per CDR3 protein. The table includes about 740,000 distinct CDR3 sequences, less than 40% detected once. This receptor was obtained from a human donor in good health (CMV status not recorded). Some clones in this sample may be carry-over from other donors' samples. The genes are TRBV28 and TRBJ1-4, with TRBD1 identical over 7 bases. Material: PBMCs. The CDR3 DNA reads TGTGCCAGCAGTTTAACCCGGGACAGACACAATGAAAAACTGTTTTTT. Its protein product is CASSLTRDRHNEKLFF.